This note documents a single T cell receptor beta chain sequence. TCRdb keeps only in-frame clones here, not all; method: immunoSEQ multiplex PCR. This sample has approximately 110,000 clones; about 79% occur once, and the top ten carry 7.9%. This record comes from a study of blood T cell repertoires in COVID-19. Looked up from germline, CDR1 is SGHRS and CDR2 is YFSETQ. V was trimmed by 3 bases and J by 2 bases, leaving 14 bases between them. This CDR3 region has 15 residues. This chain joins TRBV5-1 and TRBJ1-1; a possible D gene is TRBD1 (6 bases). This receptor was obtained from a woman older than 75 with active or convalescent COVID-19. What was sequenced was peripheral blood. This chain's CDR3 is CASSWGTFFNTEAFF. The CDR3 DNA reads TGCGCCAGCAGCTGGGGGACATTTTTCAACACTGAAGCTTTCTTT.